This is a list of T cell receptor beta chains from one sample in a study of blood T cell repertoires in COVID-19. Profiling relied on immunoSEQ multiplex PCR, and the TCRdb table lists in-frame clones only, not all of them. Among over 350,000 clones listed, 88% were seen once. Source material: PBMCs or T cells enriched from blood (not recorded which). These TCRs come from a woman aged 18-29 years who had recovered from COVID-19. The CDR3 runs from the conserved cysteine through the conserved F or W. Each record gives: J gene, clone size, D gene, V gene, CDR3 DNA, CDR3 protein. D genes are given only for firm matches. Only some rows state a clone size, as once, few, many or a class for expanded clones.

J: TRBJ1-1
size: -
D: TRBD1
V: TRBV11-2
DNA: TGTGCCAGCAGCTTAGAGCGACAGGGCCCAGCTTTCTTT
CDR3: CASSLERQGPAFF

J: TRBJ1-2
size: -
D: TRBD1
V: TRBV27
DNA: TGTGCCAGCACAGGGGGACCTAACTATGGCTACACCTTC
CDR3: CASTGGPNYGYTF

J: TRBJ1-2
size: -
D: -
V: TRBV9
DNA: TGTGCCAGCAGAGAACTGGGCGGCTACACCTTC
CDR3: CASRELGGYTF

J: TRBJ2-5
size: once
D: TRBD1
V: TRBV24-1
DNA: TGTGCCACCAGTGCCACGACAGGGGGCAAAGAGACCCAGTACTTC
CDR3: CATSATTGGKETQYF

J: TRBJ2-5
size: -
D: TRBD1
V: TRBV7-9
DNA: TGTGCCAGCAGCCCTGGACAGGTCGGGACCCAGTACTTC
CDR3: CASSPGQVGTQYF

J: TRBJ1-4
size: -
D: TRBD1
V: TRBV19
DNA: TGTGCCAGTAGTCCGACAGGGGTTCAGCAAGCTAATGAAAAACTGTTTTTT
CDR3: CASSPTGVQQANEKLFF

J: TRBJ1-5
size: -
D: TRBD1
V: TRBV18
DNA: TGTGCCAGCTCACCGCCGGACAGGGGGCCGCAGCCCCAGCATTTT
CDR3: CASSPPDRGPQPQHF

J: TRBJ1-2
size: -
D: -
V: TRBV5-1
DNA: TGCGCCAGCAGCTTAAACCAGAGGGGCTACACCTTC
CDR3: CASSLNQRGYTF

J: TRBJ1-2
size: -
D: -
V: TRBV10-3
DNA: TGTGCCATCAGTGTAGGCTCAAGGACAGCTAACTATGGCTACACCTTC
CDR3: CAISVGSRTANYGYTF

J: TRBJ1-2
size: -
D: TRBD1
V: TRBV23-1
DNA: TGCGCCAGCAGTCAAGAAGAGGACAGGGTGTACTACTACACCTTC
CDR3: CASSQEEDRVYYYTF

J: TRBJ2-6
size: once
D: -
V: TRBV30
DNA: TGTGCCTGGAGTGTCATGGACAGACTCTCTGGGGCCAACGTCCTGACTTTC
CDR3: CAWSVMDRLSGANVLTF

J: TRBJ2-7
size: -
D: TRBD2
V: TRBV6-5
DNA: TGTGCCACCCGGGAGACTAGCGGACCATACGAGCAGTACTTC
CDR3: CATRETSGPYEQYF

J: TRBJ1-2
size: once
D: TRBD1
V: TRBV10-3
DNA: TGTGCCATCAGTGGGACAGGGGTCGACTATGGCTACACCTTC
CDR3: CAISGTGVDYGYTF

J: TRBJ2-7
size: -
D: -
V: TRBV14
DNA: TGTGCCAGCAGCCAAGGTTTCGGCGAGCAGTACTTC
CDR3: CASSQGFGEQYF

J: TRBJ2-5
size: -
D: TRBD2
V: TRBV28
DNA: TGTGCCGCGTGGACTAGCGGGGAAGAGACCCAGTACTTC
CDR3: CAAWTSGEETQYF

J: TRBJ1-4
size: few
D: -
V: TRBV3-1/TRBV3-2
DNA: TGTGCCAGCAGCGATCGGCAGGGTCGAGAAAAACTGTTTTTT
CDR3: CASSDRQGREKLFF

J: TRBJ2-1
size: -
D: TRBD2
V: TRBV5-6
DNA: TGTGCCAGCGCCAATTTCGGGGGGAGCTCCTACAATGAGCAGTTCTTC
CDR3: CASANFGGSSYNEQFF

J: TRBJ1-6
size: -
D: -
V: TRBV5-1
DNA: TGCGCCAGCAGCTTGAATCCCAGGGTAGAATCACCCCTCCACTTT
CDR3: CASSLNPRVESPLHF

J: TRBJ1-1
size: -
D: TRBD1
V: TRBV30
DNA: TGTGCCTGGACGGGACAGCCCAACACTGAAGCTTTCTTT
CDR3: CAWTGQPNTEAFF

J: TRBJ1-6
size: once
D: -
V: TRBV9
DNA: TGTGCCAGCAGCGTAGGAGAGTGGGGGGGGCTTCAATCACCCCTCCACTTT
CDR3: CASSVGEWGGLQSPLHF

J: TRBJ1-1
size: -
D: TRBD1
V: TRBV7-9
DNA: TGTGCCAGCAGCTCCATGAGACAGGGCGAGACTGAAGCTTTCTTT
CDR3: CASSSMRQGETEAFF

J: TRBJ1-3
size: -
D: -
V: TRBV6-1
DNA: TGTGCCAGCAGTGAATGGGGGGGATCAGGAAACACCATATATTTT
CDR3: CASSEWGGSGNTIYF

J: TRBJ1-2
size: -
D: TRBD1
V: TRBV7-9
DNA: TGTGCCAGCAGCTTAGGGGGACAGGACAGCTACACCTTC
CDR3: CASSLGGQDSYTF

J: TRBJ1-5
size: -
D: TRBD1
V: TRBV6-5
DNA: TGTGCCAGCAGTCACGGGACAGTCAATCAGCCCCAGCATTTT
CDR3: CASSHGTVNQPQHF

J: TRBJ2-5
size: -
D: -
V: TRBV5-6
DNA: TGTGCCAGCAGCTTGAGGGGATACGCCCAAGAGACCCAGTACTTC
CDR3: CASSLRGYAQETQYF

J: TRBJ2-7
size: few
D: TRBD1
V: TRBV7-2
DNA: TGTGCCAGCAGCTCGACCGGGACAGGTCACTACGAGCAGTACTTC
CDR3: CASSSTGTGHYEQYF

J: TRBJ2-3
size: -
D: -
V: TRBV5-4
DNA: TGTGCCAGCAGCTTGGGGGGGCAGGTAGAAGATACGCAGTATTTT
CDR3: CASSLGGQVEDTQYF

J: TRBJ2-7
size: -
D: -
V: TRBV4-1
DNA: TGCGCCAGCAGCCAAGATAGTTTCGGGCAGGGGAACTACGAGCAGTACTTC
CDR3: CASSQDSFGQGNYEQYF

J: TRBJ2-3
size: -
D: TRBD2
V: TRBV10-3
DNA: TGTGCCATCAACCAAGAGCGGGGGGGTACAGATACGCAGTATTTT
CDR3: CAINQERGGTDTQYF

J: TRBJ1-4
size: -
D: -
V: TRBV30
DNA: TGTGCCTGGAGTGCCCGGGAAAAACTGTTTTTT
CDR3: CAWSAREKLFF

J: TRBJ1-1
size: -
D: -
V: TRBV10-3
DNA: TGTGCCATCACTCCGGCGGGGCGTCCTGAAGCTTTCTTT
CDR3: CAITPAGRPEAFF

J: TRBJ1-2
size: -
D: -
V: TRBV12-5
DNA: TGTGCTAGTGGTGGGCCTAGGTCAGGGGCTGGGGGCTATGGCTACACCTTC
CDR3: CASGGPRSGAGGYGYTF

J: TRBJ1-3
size: -
D: -
V: TRBV11-2
DNA: TGTGCCAGCAGCTTAAGAGGGGGTAGCGCAAACACCATATATTTT
CDR3: CASSLRGGSANTIYF

J: TRBJ1-1
size: -
D: -
V: TRBV4-2
DNA: TGTGCCAGCAGCCCCTGGCGGACAGTGAACACTGAAGCTTTCTTT
CDR3: CASSPWRTVNTEAFF

J: TRBJ1-2
size: once
D: -
V: TRBV6-5
DNA: TGTGCCAGCATCGAAGGGGATGGCTACACCTTC
CDR3: CASIEGDGYTF

J: TRBJ2-3
size: -
D: -
V: TRBV5-1
DNA: TGCGCCAGCAGCTGGGCCCTTAGCACAGATACGCAGTATTTT
CDR3: CASSWALSTDTQYF

J: TRBJ2-3
size: -
D: -
V: TRBV12-3/TRBV12-4
DNA: TGTGCCAGCAGCCCAACAGATACGCAGTATTTT
CDR3: CASSPTDTQYF

J: TRBJ1-5
size: -
D: TRBD1
V: TRBV6-6
DNA: TGTGCCAGCAGTTGGGACAGGGGCGGTCAGCCCCAGCATTTT
CDR3: CASSWDRGGQPQHF

J: TRBJ1-5
size: -
D: -
V: TRBV15
DNA: TGTGCCACAAATACCCCCGGAGAGCCCCAGCATTTT
CDR3: CATNTPGEPQHF